This T cell receptor beta chain is from a study of blood T cell repertoires in COVID-19. Sequenced by immunoSEQ multiplex PCR; TCRdb stores in-frame clones only, minus some. The sample includes hundreds of thousands of clones, about 93% of them seen just once. This clonotype was obtained from a woman younger than 35 who had recovered from COVID-19. The sequencing input was peripheral blood.

In DNA form, the CDR3 reads TGTGCCAGCCGGGCCCAGGGGGCGGCCAAAAACATTCAGTACTTC. Translating gives CASRAQGAAKNIQYF. This chain links TRBV6-5 with TRBJ2-4, with 8 nucleotides matching TRBD1. Trimming cost V 8 bases and J 1 base; bases outside gene matches: 7. This CDR3 comprises 15 residues. CDR1 and CDR2 from the germline V gene are MNHEY and SVGAGI.